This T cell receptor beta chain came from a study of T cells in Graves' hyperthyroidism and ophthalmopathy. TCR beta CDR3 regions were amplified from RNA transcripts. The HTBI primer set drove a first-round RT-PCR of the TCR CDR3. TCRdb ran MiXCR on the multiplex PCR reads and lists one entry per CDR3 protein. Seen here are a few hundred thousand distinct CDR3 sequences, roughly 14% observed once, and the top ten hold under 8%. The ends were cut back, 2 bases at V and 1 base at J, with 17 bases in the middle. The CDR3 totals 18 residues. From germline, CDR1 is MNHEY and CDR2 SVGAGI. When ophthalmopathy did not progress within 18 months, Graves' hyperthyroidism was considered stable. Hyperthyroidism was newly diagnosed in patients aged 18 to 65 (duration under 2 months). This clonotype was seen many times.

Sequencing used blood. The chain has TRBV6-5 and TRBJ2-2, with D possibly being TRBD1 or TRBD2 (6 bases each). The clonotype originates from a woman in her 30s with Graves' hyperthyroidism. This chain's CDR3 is CASSYQPPGAMNTGELFF. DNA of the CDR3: TGTGCCAGCAGTTACCAACCGCCGGGGGCGATGAACACCGGGGAGCTGTTTTTT.